This T cell receptor beta chain was documented in a study of blood T cell repertoires in COVID-19. Overall study context: The samples span acute and convalescent COVID-19 from the United States, Italy and Spain. PBMCs, B-cell-depleted T cells, or T cells were the source of the cDNA or gDNA that made up the material.

Seattle patients were enrolled while actively infected and followed longitudinally. Under the authors' procedure: Reference gene primer amplification gave nucleated cell count estimates. This table comes from immunoSEQ multiplex PCR, and its TCRdb copy is limited to in-frame clones, with some not included. For V, J and clone size, that table is used; D and trimming come from the DNA. The top ten hold around 12% of the sample, which has fewer than 350,000 clones, roughly nine tenths seen once. The CDR3 runs to 13 residues. Germline V CDR1 and CDR2: LNHDA, SQIVND (reference sequence). J gave up 7 bases and V 7 bases, and 2 bases lay outside the gene matches.

The gene calls are TRBV19 and TRBJ1-4; 11 nucleotides match TRBD1. Material: peripheral blood. The TCR comes from a young woman with COVID-19, enrolled during active disease. This chain's CDR3 is CASTGQGVEKLFF. As DNA, the CDR3 is TGTGCCAGTACGGGACAGGGGGTTGAAAAACTGTTTTTT. Complete variable domain (other parts from reference TRBV19 and TRBJ1-4): DGGITQSPKYLFRKEGQNVTLSCEQNLNHDAMYWYRQDPGQGLRLIYYSQIVNDFQKGDIAEGYSVSREKKESFPLTVTSAQKNPTAFYLCASTGQGVEKLFFGSGTQLSVL.